Below are 8 T cell receptor beta chains sequenced from a single sample in a study of blood T cell repertoires in COVID-19. TCRdb's copy holds only in-frame clones and misses some; the assay was immunoSEQ multiplex PCR. The sample has fewer than 85,000 clones, 80% to 90% seen once. The sequenced sample consisted of peripheral blood. All receptors come from a woman aged 55-69 years with acute or convalescent COVID-19.

The chain links TRBV30 to TRBJ1-1, with 8 bases that match TRBD1. Trimming cost V 3 bases and J 4 bases; bases outside gene matches: 7. The CDR3 length is 14 residues. In germline, CDR1 is GTSNPN, CDR2 SVGIG (reference sequence). The DNA of the CDR3 is TGTGCCTGGAGCATCGGACAGGGCAGCACTGAAGCTTTCTTT. The encoded protein is CAWSIGQGSTEAFF.

This chain links TRBV18 with TRBJ1-2; no clear D gene. The V and J ends lost 3 bases and 6 bases respectively, with 8 bases between them. There are 12 residues in the CDR3. Per germline, CDR1 KGHSH and CDR2 LQKENI. The CDR3 bases are TGTGCCAGCTCACCCGAGGGTCATGGCTACACCTTC. It encodes CASSPEGHGYTF.

The chain recombines TRBV6-2 or TRBV6-3 with TRBJ2-1; TRBD1 matches at 9 bases. Trimming took 6 bases from V and 3 from J; bases not matched to a gene: 3. Per the germline V gene, CDR1 is MNHEY and CDR2 is SVGEGT. The CDR3 has 14 amino acids. In DNA, the CDR3 is TGTGCCAGCAGCGGACAGGGGTTCTACAATGAGCAGTTCTTC. This encodes CASSGQGFYNEQFF.

The chain links TRBV7-2 to TRBJ1-2; 8 bases align to TRBD1. The J segment lost 3 bases and the V segment lost 5 bases, leaving 8 bases of the junction unmatched. Germline V lookup: CDR1 SGHTA, CDR2 FQGNSA. CDR3 length: 15 amino acids. DNA of the CDR3: TGTGCCAGCAGCCTTCAGGGGGCGAGGGACTATGGCTACACCTTC. Encoded protein: CASSLQGARDYGYTF. The full variable domain, completed using reference TRBV7-2 and TRBJ1-2, is GAGVSQSPSNKVTEKGKDVELRCDPISGHTALYWYRQSLGQGLEFLIYFQGNSAPDKSGLPSDRFSAERTGGSVSTLTIQRTQQEDSAVYLCASSLQGARDYGYTFGSGTRLTVV.

The V call is TRBV5-4, the J call TRBJ1-1; no definite D call. The germline CDR1 and CDR2 sequences are SGHNT and YYREEE (reference sequence). This CDR3 has 11 amino acids. V dropped 9 bases and J dropped 1 base, with 7 bases sitting between them. The CDR3 loop reads CATHTNTEAFF. DNA for the CDR3: TGTGCCACACACACGAACACTGAAGCTTTCTTT.

V gene TRBV5-5 combines with J gene TRBJ1-2; D remains ambiguous. Germline lookup yields CDR1 SGHKS and CDR2 YYEKEE (reference sequence). V was clipped by 4 bases and J by 2 bases, with 9 bases between them. This CDR3 spans 13 amino acids. DNA for the CDR3: TGTGCCAGCAGCAAGGCGGAGAACTATGGCTACACCTTC. Its protein is CASSKAENYGYTF.

Written as DNA, the CDR3 is TGTGCCAGCAGCTTCTCAGGGGGCCAAGAGACCCAGTACTTC. It encodes CASSFSGGQETQYF. This sequence joins TRBV5-4 and TRBJ2-5, with 7 bases aligning to TRBD1. The CDR3 has 14 amino acids. J lost 1 base, V lost 2 bases, and 2 bases had no gene match. Germline CDR1 and CDR2: SGHNT and YYREEE (reference sequence).

In this sample, this clone turned up once. The chain employs TRBV30 and TRBJ1-1; D is unclear. The CDR3 is made up of 13 amino acids. Germline lookup yields CDR1 GTSNPN and CDR2 SVGIG (reference sequence). Trimming removed 3 bases at V and 1 base at J, with 9 bases between. The CDR3 is CAWSSNRNTEAFF. CDR3 bases: TGTGCCTGGAGCAGCAACAGGAACACTGAAGCTTTCTTT.